The rows below give T cell receptor beta chains drawn from one sample of a study of control samples from healthy donors and cancer patients. TCRdb's table, derived via immunoSEQ multiplex PCR, lists solely in-frame clones and lacks some. This table has about 220,000 clones, roughly 94% appearing once. Sequencing used blood. The receptors stem from a man in his fifties or sixties in good health. Each CDR3 is given with its conserved first and last residue. The D gene is left open where the match is weak. Some rows mark clone size as missing; the rest say once, few, many or name a class of expanded clone.

clone_size,v_call,j_call,d_call,cdr3_nt,cdr3_aa
.,TRBV28,TRBJ1-1,.,TGTGCCAGCAGTTCGAATCGAGGGGGGCTGAGGAACACTGAAGCTTTCTTT,CASSSNRGGLRNTEAFF
.,TRBV28,TRBJ2-5,.,TGTGCCAGCAGTTTAGGCGAGACCCAGTACTTC,CASSLGETQYF
.,TRBV11-2,TRBJ1-5,.,TGTGCCAGCAGCTCTCCTGGACAGCCCCAGCATTTT,CASSSPGQPQHF
.,TRBV6-5,TRBJ1-2,TRBD1,TGTGCCAGCAGCCAAACAGGGGGCGGAAGTGGCTACACCTTC,CASSQTGGGSGYTF
.,TRBV25-1,TRBJ1-5,.,TGTGCCAGCAGTGACCTCAGGGGAACTCAGCCCCAGCATTTT,CASSDLRGTQPQHF
.,TRBV6-5,TRBJ2-3,.,TGTGCCAGCAGCTTAGGACTCCCAACAACGCAGTATTTT,CASSLGLPTTQYF
.,TRBV15,TRBJ2-6,TRBD1,TGTGCCACCAGCAGAGAGGACAGGGCTGGGGCCAACGTCCTGACTTTC,CATSREDRAGANVLTF
once,TRBV5-5,TRBJ2-7,TRBD1,TGTGCCAGCAGCTTGGCCGGGACAGAATCCTACGAGCAGTACTTC,CASSLAGTESYEQYF
.,TRBV25-1,TRBJ2-2,.,TGTGCCAGCGGGGGAGGCGGGGAGCTGTTTTTT,CASGGGGELFF
.,TRBV7-9,TRBJ1-2,.,TGTGCCAGCAGCCTAAAGGACTACACCTTC,CASSLKDYTF
.,TRBV28,TRBJ2-3,TRBD1,TGTGCCAGCAGTTTATTTGAGACAGGGGGGGGGAATACGCAGTATTTT,CASSLFETGGGNTQYF
.,TRBV14,TRBJ1-3,.,TGTGCCAGCAGCCAATTTCGGGACGGAGGAAACACCATATATTTT,CASSQFRDGGNTIYF
.,TRBV2,TRBJ1-2,.,TGTGCCAGCATCGAACAGCGCCAGACTAACTATGGCTACACCTTC,CASIEQRQTNYGYTF
.,TRBV6-5,TRBJ1-1,TRBD1,TGTGCCAGCAGTTACTATAGACAGGGGGCGACTGAAGCTTTCTTT,CASSYYRQGATEAFF
.,TRBV27,TRBJ2-1,.,TGTGCCAGCTCCTTAGGAGCAGGGTTGACCGAGCAGTTCTTC,CASSLGAGLTEQFF
.,TRBV11-1,TRBJ1-6,.,TGTGCCAGCAGCCAGCGGGAGGGGAGTTCACCCCTCCACTTT,CASSQREGSSPLHF
.,TRBV7-9,TRBJ2-5,TRBD2,TGTGCCAGCAGCCCAAGACTAGCGGGGGTATTGGAAGAGACCCAGTACTTC,CASSPRLAGVLEETQYF
.,TRBV4-3,TRBJ2-7,TRBD1,TGCGCCAGCAGCCAAGTTGGGGTTGGGACAGAACGCTACGAGCAGTACTTC,CASSQVGVGTERYEQYF